These 30 T cell receptor beta chains originate from one sample sequenced in a study of OX40 agonist ivuxolimab in advanced cancers. The data were produced by immunoSEQ multiplex PCR, yet TCRdb's version contains in-frame clones alone and is incomplete. The sample has more than 75,000 clones; roughly 87% are singletons. Sequencing was performed on CD4+ or CD8+ T cells sorted from blood, taken in a trial of the OX40 agonist ivuxolimab. The receptors come from an adult with an advanced solid tumor such as melanoma, head and neck, liver or kidney cancer.

This chain joins TRBV7-8 and TRBJ1-3; D ambiguous. There are 15 residues in the CDR3. V was trimmed by 6 bases and J by 4 bases, leaving 16 bases between them. The V gene's germline CDR1 is SGHVS and CDR2 FQNEAQ. CDR3 coding DNA: TGTGCCAGCAGGCTTTCAGACGCATCAGGAAACACCATATATTTT. Translating gives CASRLSDASGNTIYF.

V usage is TRBV28 and J usage is TRBJ2-3; D gene unclear. CDR1 MDHEN and CDR2 SYDVKM come from the germline V gene. The CDR3 consists of 13 residues. The V and J ends lost 5 bases and 10 bases respectively, with 16 bases between them. DNA of the CDR3: TGTGCCAGCAGTAATGACCCCGCTAGATCGCAGTATTTT. Protein: CASSNDPARSQYF.

CDR3 protein: CATSRARVTDNEQFF. CDR3 in DNA: TGTGCCACCAGCAGAGCAAGGGTGACAGACAATGAGCAGTTCTTC. J is TRBJ2-1 and V is TRBV15, with D possibly being TRBD1 (5 bases). This CDR3 region has 15 residues. Germline assignment: CDR1 LNHNV and CDR2 YYDKDF (reference sequence). The V end lost 1 base, the J end lost 5 bases, and 12 bases lay between the germline ends.

The CDR3 protein is CASSKQGGDQPQHF. The DNA of the CDR3 is TGTGCCAGCAGTAAACAGGGTGGTGATCAGCCCCAGCATTTT. The chain couples TRBV6-5 to TRBJ1-5, with D perhaps matching TRBD1 (6 bases). Trimming left V 5 bases short and J 5 bases short, with 13 bases between. The germline CDR1 and CDR2 sequences are MNHEY and SVGAGI. The CDR3 has 14 residues.

The chain links TRBV6-1 to TRBJ2-7; D is unclear. Trimming removed 4 bases from V and 6 bases from J, with 10 bases in between. CDR3 size: 12 residues. CDR1 is MNHNS, CDR2 SASEGT, per germline. The CDR3 bases are TGTGCCAGCAGTGTAAGGTGGAGCGAGCAGTACTTC. It translates to CASSVRWSEQYF.

The chain recombines TRBV29-1 with TRBJ2-7; 8 positions agree with TRBD2. CDR1 is SQVTM, CDR2 ANQGSEA, per germline. J was trimmed by 7 bases and V by 4 bases; bases with no gene match: 12. The CDR3 runs to 14 residues. CDR3 coding DNA: TGCAGCGTTGCTCTGTCGGGAGGGCCGCGGGAGCAGTACTTC. Protein: CSVALSGGPREQYF.

The chain combines TRBV28 with TRBJ1-5; D is unclear. V was cut by 2 bases and J by 4 bases, with 6 bases left in between. This CDR3 has 13 amino acids. Germline V gene data show CDR1 as MDHEN and CDR2 as SYDVKM. In nucleotides, the CDR3 is TGTGCCAGCAGTTTAGATAGGAATCAGCCCCAGCATTTT. As protein: CASSLDRNQPQHF.

V is TRBV19 and J is TRBJ2-2; D possibly corresponds to TRBD1 (6 bases). The germline V and J ends were trimmed by 9 bases and 0 bases, with 14 bases remaining between them. The CDR3 has 15 amino acids. CDR1 LNHDA and CDR2 SQIVND come from the germline V gene (reference sequence). CDR3 nucleotide sequence: TGTGCCAGCCTCCCGACAGGAACGAACACCGGGGAGCTGTTTTTT. It encodes CASLPTGTNTGELFF.

The rearrangement uses TRBV7-9 and TRBJ1-1; no clear D gene. The CDR3 sequence is 13 residues long. Germline lookup yields CDR1 SEHNR and CDR2 FQNEAQ (reference sequence). The germline V and J ends were trimmed by 3 bases and 4 bases, with 9 bases remaining between them. The CDR3 DNA reads TGTGCCAGCAGCTTGTCCGGGCCCACTGAAGCTTTCTTT. Its translation: CASSLSGPTEAFF.

The chain uses TRBV9 and TRBJ1-5; D unresolved. CDR1 is SGDLS and CDR2 is YYNGEE in the germline V gene. Trimming removed 0 bases at V and 7 bases at J, with 8 bases between. There are 13 residues in the CDR3. For the CDR3, the DNA is TGTGCCAGCAGCGTAGCACACGGGCAGCCCCAGCATTTT. Translating gives CASSVAHGQPQHF.

This clone was found once. The chain combines TRBV7-2 with TRBJ1-5, with unresolved D. Per the germline V gene, CDR1 is SGHTA and CDR2 is FQGNSA. Trimming removed 1 base at V and 6 bases at J, with 10 bases between. There are 14 residues in the CDR3. CDR3 protein: CASSLGPASQPQHF. The CDR3, as DNA: TGTGCCAGCAGCTTAGGTCCAGCAAGTCAGCCCCAGCATTTT.

The chain links TRBV18 to TRBJ1-1, with TRBD1 identical over 9 bases. CDR3 length: 14 amino acids. The germline gives CDR1 KGHSH, CDR2 LQKENI. The CDR3 sequence: CASRPTGGLTEAFF. The CDR3 bases are TGTGCTTCCCGCCCGACAGGGGGACTAACTGAAGCTTTCTTT.

This chain joins TRBV4-2 and TRBJ1-4, with 8 nucleotides matching TRBD1. This CDR3 comprises 14 residues. Germline V gene lookup returns CDR1 LGHNA and CDR2 YNFKEQ. With 0 bases clipped from V and 7 bases from J, the junction kept 1 base outside the gene matches. CDR3 loop: CASSQEDRAEKLFF. Here the CDR3 DNA reads TGTGCCAGCAGCCAAGAGGACAGGGCTGAAAAACTGTTTTTT.

The rearrangement uses TRBV5-8 and TRBJ2-5; D gene uncertain. Trimming removed 4 bases from V and 2 bases from J, with 6 bases in between. The CDR3 loop spans 12 amino acids. CDR1 and CDR2 from the germline V gene are SGHTS and YDEGEE. The chain's CDR3 is CASSPSQETQYF. The CDR3, as DNA: TGTGCCAGCAGCCCTTCTCAAGAGACCCAGTACTTC.

The V call is TRBV29-1, the J call TRBJ2-2; possibly TRBD1 or TRBD2 for D (7 bases each). V lost 7 bases, J lost 2 bases, and 14 bases lay in between. The CDR3 is 14 residues long. Germline values: CDR1 SQVTM, CDR2 ANQGSEA. The CDR3 region has the DNA TGCAGCGGCAGGGGGGGGCTAAACACCGGGGAGCTGTTTTTT. Protein sequence: CSGRGGLNTGELFF.

The chain has TRBV19 and TRBJ2-6; D is perhaps TRBD1 (5 bases). The V and J ends lost 1 base and 13 bases respectively, with 17 bases between them. The length of the CDR3 is 15 residues. Looked up from germline, CDR1 is LNHDA and CDR2 is SQIVND (reference sequence). CDR3 DNA: TGTGCCAGTAGTATAGTATCGGGCCAGGGCCGGGTCCTGACTTTC. Translating gives CASSIVSGQGRVLTF.

The rearrangement uses TRBV2 and TRBJ2-7; D is unclear. V lost 6 bases and J 0 bases, leaving 9 bases between the germline ends. The CDR3 is 13 amino acids. The V gene's germline CDR1 is SNHLY and CDR2 FYNNEI. In DNA form, the CDR3 reads TGTGCCAGCAGCCCTGGGTCCTCCTACGAGCAGTACTTC. It specifies CASSPGSSYEQYF.

V gene TRBV28 combines with J gene TRBJ2-5; the D is unclear. The CDR3 runs 15 residues. V was pared by 2 bases and J by 1 base, with 11 bases between. Germline V gene lookup returns CDR1 MDHEN and CDR2 SYDVKM. CDR3 sequence: CASSLRDGFQETQYF. The CDR3 DNA follows: TGTGCCAGCAGTTTACGAGACGGATTCCAAGAGACCCAGTACTTC.

Only one count was recorded for this clone. The V and J genes are TRBV5-1 and TRBJ2-1; D may be TRBD2 (7 bases). This CDR3 has 18 amino acids. Germline-derived CDR1 and CDR2 are SGHRS and YFSETQ. The germline V and J ends were trimmed by 4 bases and 6 bases, with 26 bases remaining between them. The CDR3: CASSPRPGAGVGLNEQFF. The CDR3 DNA reads as TGCGCCAGCAGCCCTCGTCCGGGGGCGGGAGTCGGGCTCAATGAGCAGTTCTTC. The full variable domain, completed using reference TRBV5-1 and TRBJ2-1, is KAGVTQTPRYLIKTRGQQVTLSCSPISGHRSVSWYQQTPGQGLQFLFEYFSETQRNKGNFPGRFSGRQFSNSRSEMNVSTLELGDSALYLCASSPRPGAGVGLNEQFFGPGTRLTVL.

This clone was recorded once. CDR3 sequence reads: CATSRGFRGFNEKLFF. The CDR3 DNA reads TGTGCCACCAGCAGAGGCTTCCGAGGGTTTAATGAAAAACTGTTTTTT. The rearrangement joins TRBV15 to TRBJ1-4, with D unresolved. Germline V CDR1 and CDR2: LNHNV, YYDKDF (reference sequence). The CDR3 spans 16 residues. V lost 1 base, J lost 4 bases, and 13 bases lay in between.

The gene calls are TRBV6-5 and TRBJ1-1, with a possible D match to TRBD1 (6 bases). V was cut by 7 bases and J by 7 bases, with 13 bases left in between. This CDR3 contains 12 residues. Germline CDR1 reads MNHEY; CDR2 reads SVGAGI. The CDR3 coding sequence is TGTGCCAGCACCAATGACAGGCGTGAAGCTTTCTTT. It is translated as CASTNDRREAFF.

This chain links TRBV5-6 with TRBJ1-2, with D unclear. From germline, CDR1 is SGHDT and CDR2 YYEEEE. The CDR3 length is 18 residues. Deletions cut 2 bases from V and 0 bases from J, with 20 bases between. The CDR3 protein is CASSLARTRSYSNYGYTF. In nucleotides, the CDR3 is TGTGCCAGCAGCTTAGCTCGAACCAGGTCATACTCTAACTATGGCTACACCTTC.

The rearrangement links TRBV6-5 to TRBJ2-5; perhaps TRBD2 as D (5 bases). CDR3 size: 14 residues. In germline, CDR1 is MNHEY, CDR2 SVGAGI. The V and J ends lost 7 bases and 5 bases respectively, with 17 bases between them. The CDR3: CASIGGWAWETQYF. CDR3 nucleotides: TGTGCCAGCATCGGAGGTTGGGCATGGGAGACCCAGTACTTC.

J is TRBJ2-5 and V is TRBV28; possible D gene TRBD1, 6 bases. The germline V and J ends were trimmed by 5 bases and 7 bases, with 11 bases remaining between them. This CDR3 is built from 12 residues. CDR1 is MDHEN, CDR2 SYDVKM, per germline. The CDR3 sequence: CASSTGMGTQYF. CDR3 nucleotides: TGTGCCAGCAGTACAGGGATGGGGACCCAGTACTTC.

This chain uses TRBV7-2 with TRBJ1-4; TRBD1 matches 7 bases. CDR3 length equals 15 residues. CDR1 is SGHTA, CDR2 FQGNSA, per germline. Trimming cost V 5 bases and J 3 bases; bases outside gene matches: 6. Here the CDR3 reads CASSAQTGSNEKLFF. The CDR3 DNA reads as TGTGCCAGCAGCGCGCAGACAGGGTCTAATGAAAAACTGTTTTTT.

The chain is built from TRBV7-9 and TRBJ2-1, with 7 positions matching TRBD2. This CDR3 comprises 15 residues. Germline V gene data show CDR1 as SEHNR and CDR2 as FQNEAQ (reference sequence). J lost 1 base, V lost 10 bases, and 10 bases had no gene match. The CDR3 DNA reads TGTGCCATCCCGTGGGGGGAGGGTTCCTACAATGAGCAGTTCTTC. Amino acids: CAIPWGEGSYNEQFF.

J is TRBJ1-1 and V is TRBV18; D may be TRBD1 (6 bases). This CDR3 contains 12 residues. Germline CDR1 reads KGHSH; CDR2 reads LQKENI. V was pared by 3 bases and J by 10 bases, with 12 bases between. The CDR3 region is CASSPSGEGAFF. In nucleotides, the CDR3 is TGTGCCAGCTCACCTTCAGGGGAAGGAGCTTTCTTT.

The chain carries TRBV27 and TRBJ2-1; 12 nucleotides match TRBD1. The CDR3 spans 15 residues. From germline, CDR1 is MNHEY and CDR2 SMNVEV (reference sequence). The junction had 4 bases not matched to a gene; V was cut back by 5 bases and J by 5 bases. DNA for the CDR3: TGTGCCAGCAGTCTGGGACAGGGGGCGCACAATGAGCAGTTCTTC. Protein sequence: CASSLGQGAHNEQFF.

As DNA, the CDR3 is TGTGCCAGCAGCCGGGACATGAAGTGGCTCGGGGAGCTGTTTTTT. Encoded protein: CASSRDMKWLGELFF. V gene TRBV7-2 combines with J gene TRBJ2-2; possible D gene TRBD1, 6 bases. The CDR3 length is 15 residues. Germline V CDR1 and CDR2: SGHTA, FQGNSA. V was trimmed by 5 bases and J by 7 bases, leaving 17 bases between them. Based on the CDR3 plus reference TRBV7-2 and TRBJ2-2, the full variable domain is GAGVSQSPSNKVTEKGKDVELRCDPISGHTALYWYRQSLGQGLEFLIYFQGNSAPDKSGLPSDRFSAERTGGSVSTLTIQRTQQEDSAVYLCASSRDMKWLGELFFGEGSRLTVL.

The rearrangement links TRBV10-3 to TRBJ2-7; TRBD2 is a possible D gene (6 bases). The germline gives CDR1 ENHRY, CDR2 SYGVKD. Trimming left V 5 bases short and J 4 bases short, with 15 bases between. This CDR3 has 14 residues. The CDR3, as DNA: TGTGCCATCAGTCTGTTAGGCGGGGATTACGAGCAGTACTTC. Protein: CAISLLGGDYEQYF.